This TCR beta chain was recorded in a study of blood T cell repertoires in COVID-19. As for the study in general: Acute-phase and convalescent COVID-19 samples originated in the United States, Italy and Spain.

The germline CDR1 and CDR2 sequences are SGHVS and FQNEAQ. CDR3 length equals 19 residues. Deletions cut 0 bases from V and 0 bases from J, with 21 bases between. As handled by the study authors: Estimated nucleated cell counts came from reference gene primer amplification. TCRdb's table, derived via immunoSEQ multiplex PCR, lists solely in-frame clones and lacks some. That table furnishes V, J and clone size, whereas the DNA furnished D and trimming. This table holds about 380,000 clones, 88% found once. Recruitment covered roughly 24 US areas and drew participants whose ages spanned about 18 to 89 years. Cohort 3 donors were reported recovered after two negative PCRs, clearance, or symptom resolution.

The sequenced material came from PBMCs or T cells enriched from blood (not recorded which). V usage is TRBV7-8 and J usage is TRBJ2-7; possible D gene TRBD2, 5 bases. The clonotype was recovered from a woman younger than 30 who had recovered from COVID-19. The CDR3 DNA reads TGTGCCAGCAGCTTAGCGGACTTACCCTATTTTGCGAGCTCCTACGAGCAGTACTTC. Its translation is CASSLADLPYFASSYEQYF.